The sequence of this TCR beta chain was determined in a study of T cell responses to AZD1222 COVID-19 vaccine. Points from the study as a whole: Scientists sampled the repertoires only once the peak T cell response had passed. Close to half of all spike-specific TCRs reportedly target regions of the variants that are unmutated. Seropositive at baseline were only a handful of AZD1222 recipients.

As concerns this clone: What it recognizes is unknown.

The CDR3 has 14 amino acids. V dropped 3 bases and J dropped 5 bases, with 11 bases sitting between them. Per the germline V gene, CDR1 is LNHNV and CDR2 is YYDKDF (reference sequence). TCRdb's table, derived via immunoSEQ multiplex PCR, lists solely in-frame clones and lacks some. The top ten clones hold roughly 9.2% of a sample with 150,000 to 200,000 clones, 94% of them seen once. V gene TRBV15 combines with J gene TRBJ1-5; D not certain. The input for sequencing was peripheral blood, taken on day 0 of AZD1222 vaccination. The sequence was collected from an adult in good health. The CDR3 loop is CATSRGLADQPQHF. The CDR3 region has the DNA TGTGCCACCAGCAGGGGTCTGGCCGATCAGCCCCAGCATTTT.